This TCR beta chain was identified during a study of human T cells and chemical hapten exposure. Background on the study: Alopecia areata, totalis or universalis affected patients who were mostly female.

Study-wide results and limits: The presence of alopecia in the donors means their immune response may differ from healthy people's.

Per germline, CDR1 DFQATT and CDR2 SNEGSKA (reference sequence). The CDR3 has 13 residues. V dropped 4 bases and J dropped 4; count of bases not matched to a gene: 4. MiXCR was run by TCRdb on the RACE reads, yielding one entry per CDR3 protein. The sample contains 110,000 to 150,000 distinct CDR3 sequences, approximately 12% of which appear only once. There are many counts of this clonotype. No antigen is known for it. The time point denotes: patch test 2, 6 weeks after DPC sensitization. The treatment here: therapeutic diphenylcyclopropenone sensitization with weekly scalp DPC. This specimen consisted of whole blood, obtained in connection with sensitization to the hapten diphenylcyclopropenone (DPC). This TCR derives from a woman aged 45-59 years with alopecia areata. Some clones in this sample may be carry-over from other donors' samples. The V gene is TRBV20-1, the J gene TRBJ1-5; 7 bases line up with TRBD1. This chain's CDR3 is CSATPTGNQPQHF. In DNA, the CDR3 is TGCAGTGCTACTCCGACAGGGAATCAGCCCCAGCATTTT.